A single sample gave rise to the 31 T cell receptor beta chains below, sequenced in a study of radiation and T cells in renal cell carcinoma. The repertoire was sequenced with immunoSEQ multiplex PCR; TCRdb's copy has only in-frame clones and lacks some. The table includes about 22,000 clones, nearly 80% detected once. Documented time point: baseline pretreatment blood. Treatment of the sample: 15 Gy SBRT to primary tumor, nephrectomy 4 weeks later. The input for sequencing was blood, taken from a patient whose treatment included radiotherapy and nephrectomy. These receptors came from a man aged 55-75 years with renal cell carcinoma.

The genes are TRBV4-3 and TRBJ1-6; D unresolved. The germline CDR1 and CDR2 sequences are LGHNA and YSLEER. The ends were cut back, 4 bases at V and 6 bases at J, with 13 bases in the middle. This CDR3 contains 15 residues. CDR3 residues: CASSLGDAFNSPLHF. The CDR3 bases are TGCGCCAGCAGCCTCGGGGATGCATTTAATTCACCCCTCCACTTT.

The chain is built from TRBV4-1 and TRBJ1-1, with D perhaps matching TRBD1 (5 bases). Germline V gene sequence: CDR1 MGHRA, CDR2 YSYEKL. With 4 bases removed from V and 0 bases from J, the gap between germline ends came to 15 bases. This CDR3 spans 16 amino acids. The CDR3 bases are TGCGCCAGCAGCCGGGCGGGGGTTTTGCTGAACACTGAAGCTTTCTTT. Encoded protein: CASSRAGVLLNTEAFF.

V gene TRBV28 combines with J gene TRBJ2-7; TRBD2 is a possible D gene (5 bases). Between the trimmed V and J ends, which lost 9 bases and 4 bases, there was a span of 13 bases. In germline, CDR1 is MDHEN, CDR2 SYDVKM. This CDR3 comprises 12 residues. CDR3 residues: CASCEGRYEQYF. The CDR3 DNA is TGTGCCAGTTGCGAGGGCCGTTACGAGCAGTACTTC.

The chain combines TRBV10-1 with TRBJ2-5; D is perhaps TRBD2 (5 bases). Deletions cut 9 bases from V and 2 bases from J, with 10 bases between. Germline V gene lookup returns CDR1 WNHNN and CDR2 SYGVQD (reference sequence). This CDR3 has 12 residues. The DNA of the CDR3 is TGCGCCAGACGTCGAGGGCAAGAGACCCAGTACTTC. Translation: CARRRGQETQYF.

For this clone: This CDR3 is also generated by other DNA sequences in the sample. The chain recombines TRBV18 with TRBJ2-3; 9 bases map to TRBD1. CDR3 length: 15 residues. The germline V gene encodes CDR1 KGHSH and CDR2 LQKENI. The ends lost 2 bases at V and 3 bases at J; junction bases unmatched: 3. The CDR3 DNA sequence: TGTGCCAGCTCACCATCGGACAGGGGAACAGATACGCAGTATTTT. Protein: CASSPSDRGTDTQYF.

The chain employs TRBV7-6 and TRBJ2-3; D is possibly TRBD2 (7 bases). The CDR3 is 17 residues long. Germline values: CDR1 SGHVS, CDR2 FNYEAQ. The germline V and J ends were trimmed by 3 bases and 2 bases, with 18 bases remaining between them. CDR3 amino acids: CASSLGGGRRFTDTQYF. CDR3 DNA: TGTGCCAGCAGCTTGGGAGGGGGACGGCGATTCACAGATACGCAGTATTTT.

Of note for this clone: It differs at one base from a far larger clone, so likely a read error. This chain links TRBV12-2 with TRBJ2-2; TRBD2, as called in the table, went unchecked against the DNA. TRBV12-2 is classified as a pseudogene. The CDR3 has 20 amino acids. The chain's CDR3 is CARRSKPRLGGGSGTGELFF. CDR3 nucleotides: TGTGCAAGGCGCTCTAAACCCCGACTGGGGGGCGGGAGTGGGACCGGGGAGCTGTTTTTT.

The chain has TRBV11-2 and TRBJ1-6; 9 bases agree with TRBD1. The CDR3 is 15 amino acids. V shed 0 bases, J shed 9 bases, and the junction held 3 bases outside the gene matches. In germline, CDR1 is SGHAT, CDR2 FQNNGV. The CDR3 region is CASSLEGTGRSPLHF. The CDR3 coding sequence is TGTGCCAGCAGCTTAGAAGGGACAGGGCGTTCACCCCTCCACTTT.

The V and J genes are TRBV27 and TRBJ2-5; 13 bases are a match to TRBD2. This CDR3 spans 15 amino acids. The germline V gene has CDR1 MNHEY and CDR2 SMNVEV (reference sequence). Trimming removed 5 bases from V and 6 bases from J; junction bases left unmatched: 6. CDR3 amino acids: CASSQLAGGPKTQYF. CDR3 nucleotide sequence: TGTGCCAGCAGTCAACTAGCGGGAGGGCCGAAGACCCAGTACTTC.

The chain couples TRBV19 to TRBJ1-1; TRBD1 is a possible D gene (6 bases). Per germline, CDR1 LNHDA and CDR2 SQIVND (reference sequence). This CDR3 spans 14 amino acids. V lost 8 bases and J 4 bases, leaving 17 bases between the germline ends. The CDR3 spells CASWGTFSSTEAFF. CDR3 in DNA: TGTGCCAGTTGGGGGACATTCAGCAGCACTGAAGCTTTCTTT.

V gene TRBV27 combines with J gene TRBJ2-7; 7 nucleotides agree with TRBD1. Per the germline V gene, CDR1 is MNHEY and CDR2 is SMNVEV (reference sequence). V lost 3 bases to trimming and J lost 6 bases; unmatched junction nucleotides: 5. CDR3 length equals 13 residues. The CDR3 reads CASSFGTAAEQYF. As DNA, the CDR3 is TGTGCCAGCAGTTTCGGGACAGCAGCCGAGCAGTACTTC.

The V and J genes are TRBV7-9 and TRBJ2-7; no clear D. The CDR3 is 14 amino acids. Between the trimmed V and J ends, which lost 3 bases and 2 bases, there was a span of 11 bases. Germline lookup yields CDR1 SEHNR and CDR2 FQNEAQ (reference sequence). In nucleotides, the CDR3 is TGTGCCAGCAGCTTTATGAGTCTCGCCTACGAGCAGTACTTC. This translates into CASSFMSLAYEQYF.

The gene calls are TRBV7-2 and TRBJ2-7, with D maybe TRBD2 (6 bases). Germline CDR1 is SGHTA and CDR2 is FQGNSA. V lost 6 bases, J lost 0 bases, and 12 bases lay in between. This CDR3 comprises 14 residues. The CDR3 bases are TGTGCCAGCAGTCCCTTAGCGGTCTCCTACGAGCAGTACTTC. It codes for CASSPLAVSYEQYF.

This chain connects TRBV7-2 to TRBJ2-5; D may match TRBD1 or TRBD2 (6 bases each). Trimming left V 5 bases short and J 0 bases short, with 10 bases between. CDR3 length: 14 residues. CDR1 and CDR2 (germline): SGHTA, FQGNSA. CDR3 loop: CASSQGGYQETQYF. For the CDR3, the DNA is TGTGCCAGCAGCCAAGGGGGGTACCAAGAGACCCAGTACTTC.

V is TRBV2 and J is TRBJ2-6, with no clear D. This CDR3 contains 14 residues. Per the germline V gene, CDR1 is SNHLY and CDR2 is FYNNEI. Trimming removed 4 bases from V and 3 bases from J, with 7 bases in between. The chain's CDR3 is CASSVQDGANVLTF. In DNA form, the CDR3 reads TGTGCCAGCAGTGTTCAAGATGGGGCCAACGTCCTGACTTTC.

Only one count was recorded for this clone. The J gene is TRBJ2-3, the V gene TRBV9; D gene ambiguous. There are 13 residues in the CDR3. Germline V lookup: CDR1 SGDLS, CDR2 YYNGEE. Trimming left V 0 bases short and J 10 bases short, with 12 bases between. Here the CDR3 DNA reads TGTGCCAGCAGCGTAGGTAGGGCAAGGGCGCAGTATTTT. This sequence encodes CASSVGRARAQYF.

The J gene is TRBJ2-5, the V gene TRBV7-2, with D tentatively TRBD2 (6 bases). The better agreement between TRBJ2-7 and the DNA end casts doubt on the J call. CDR3 length equals 16 residues. The germline CDR1 and CDR2 sequences are SGHTA and FQGNSA. The CDR3: CASSLFGGGSTYEQYF. The CDR3 region has the DNA TGTGCCAGCAGCTTATTTGGGGGAGGTTCCACCTACGAGCAGTACTTC.

The genes are TRBV11-1 and TRBJ2-7; no definite D call. The CDR3 loop spans 17 amino acids. Trimming took off 5 bases at V and 2 bases at J, with 22 bases between the two ends. The germline V gene has CDR1 SGHAT and CDR2 FQDESV (reference sequence). CDR3 amino acids: CASSPDHWGDKTYEQYF. For the CDR3, the DNA is TGTGCCAGCAGCCCCGACCATTGGGGTGACAAAACCTACGAGCAGTACTTC. Combining the CDR3 with reference TRBV11-1 and TRBJ2-7 gives the whole variable domain EAEVAQSPRYKITEKSQAVAFWCDPISGHATLYWYRQILGQGPELLVQFQDESVVDDSQLPKDRFSAERLKGVDSTLKIQPAELGDSAMYLCASSPDHWGDKTYEQYFGPGTRLTVT.

The chain uses TRBV7-2 and TRBJ1-2; D call uncertain. The CDR3 has 13 residues. Germline V gene lookup returns CDR1 SGHTA and CDR2 FQGNSA. V shed 2 bases and J shed 5 bases, with 9 bases lying between them. Written as DNA, the CDR3 is TGTGCCAGCAGCTTATCTTCCGGGTATGGCTACACCTTC. Amino acids: CASSLSSGYGYTF. Variable domain in full (rest from reference TRBV7-2 and TRBJ1-2): GAGVSQSPSNKVTEKGKDVELRCDPISGHTALYWYRQSLGQGLEFLIYFQGNSAPDKSGLPSDRFSAERTGGSVSTLTIQRTQQEDSAVYLCASSLSSGYGYTFGSGTRLTVV.

V usage is TRBV27 and J usage is TRBJ2-3; 8 nucleotides agree with TRBD2. V shed 5 bases, J shed 4 bases, and the junction held 11 bases outside the gene matches. The CDR3 length is 16 residues. Germline V gene sequence: CDR1 MNHEY, CDR2 SMNVEV (reference sequence). The CDR3 nucleotides read TGTGCCAGCAGTACCTTAAGCGGGAGATTTCCAGATACGCAGTATTTT. The encoded protein is CASSTLSGRFPDTQYF.

The chain is built from TRBV30 and TRBJ2-3, with a tentative D call TRBD1 (6 bases). The CDR3 loop spans 13 amino acids. Germline V gene data show CDR1 as GTSNPN and CDR2 as SVGIG (reference sequence). The V end was cut by 4 bases, the J end by 4 bases, with 12 bases between. This CDR3 is CAWTKQGPDTQYF. Here the CDR3 DNA reads TGTGCCTGGACAAAACAGGGTCCAGATACGCAGTATTTT.

The chain recombines TRBV21-1 with TRBJ2-1; the table names TRBD2, a call not compared with the DNA. TRBV21-1 is assigned pseudogene status. CDR3 length: 16 residues. In nucleotides, the CDR3 is TGTGCCAGCAGCATTACTAGCGGGAGGTTAATATATGAGCAGTTCTTC. This sequence encodes CASSITSGRLIYEQFF.

The chain has TRBV9 and TRBJ1-2; 10 bases match TRBD1. The CDR3 length is 15 residues. Per germline, CDR1 SGDLS and CDR2 YYNGEE. J lost 4 bases, V lost 3 bases, and 6 bases had no gene match. CDR3 coding DNA: TGTGCCAGCAGCGCTGGGGACAGGGGAGCCTATGGCTACACCTTC. Translated: CASSAGDRGAYGYTF.

Notes on this clone: The junction differs from germline at one of its ends, possibly a read error. The chain joins TRBV5-5 to TRBJ2-3; no clear D gene. There are 16 residues in the CDR3. From germline, CDR1 is SGHKS and CDR2 YYEKEE (reference sequence). The CDR3 loop is CASSQASRTAGDTQYF. The CDR3 DNA follows: TGCGCCAGCAGCCAAGCCTCCCGGACGGCAGGAGATACGCAGTATTTT.

The chain couples TRBV7-2 to TRBJ2-1; D is ambiguous. In germline, CDR1 is SGHTA, CDR2 FQGNSA. This CDR3 region has 15 residues. The V and J ends lost 0 bases and 3 bases respectively, with 9 bases between them. As DNA, the CDR3 is TGTGCCAGCAGCTTAGCGCCTAGTAGCTACAATGAGCAGTTCTTC. Its protein is CASSLAPSSYNEQFF.

This clone has a single count. The chain is built from TRBV14 and TRBJ2-4, with D uncertain. CDR1 and CDR2 (germline): SGHDN, FVKESK. This CDR3 is built from 11 residues. V was shortened by 3 bases and J by 6 bases, with 3 bases between the two germline ends. In DNA form, the CDR3 reads TGTGCCAGCAGCCAGAGAAACATTCAGTACTTC. Residues: CASSQRNIQYF. Full variable domain (missing parts from reference TRBV14 and TRBJ2-4): EAGVTQFPSHSVIEKGQTVTLRCDPISGHDNLYWYRRVMGKEIKFLLHFVKESKQDESGMPNNRFLAERTGGTYSTLKVQPAELEDSGVYFCASSQRNIQYFGAGTRLSVL.

The CDR3 DNA reads as TGTGCCAGTATTCCGGGGACAGGGGGCCGCTATGGCTACACCTTC. It is translated as CASIPGTGGRYGYTF. This chain uses TRBV19 with TRBJ1-2; TRBD1 matches 12 bases. This CDR3 comprises 15 residues. V shed 7 bases, J shed 4 bases, and the junction held 7 bases outside the gene matches. The germline V gene has CDR1 LNHDA and CDR2 SQIVND (reference sequence).

The J gene is TRBJ1-1, the V gene TRBV19; 11 bases agree with TRBD1. Germline V gives CDR1 LNHDA, CDR2 SQIVND (reference sequence). The CDR3 runs 15 residues. V lost 6 bases to trimming and J lost 6 bases; unmatched junction nucleotides: 9. The CDR3 reads CASRLPGTGGPEAFF. The CDR3 nucleotides read TGTGCCAGTAGACTTCCCGGGACAGGGGGTCCTGAAGCTTTCTTT.

The V and J genes are TRBV19 and TRBJ2-1, with TRBD2 identical over 12 bases. Germline CDR1 is LNHDA and CDR2 is SQIVND (reference sequence). The CDR3 is 14 amino acids. The V segment lost 5 bases and the J segment 7 bases; nucleotides outside the gene matches: 3. The CDR3 nucleotides are TGTGCCAGTAGTCTAGCGGGAGGGCCAAATGAGCAGTTCTTC. Its translation is CASSLAGGPNEQFF.

The chain has TRBV5-4 and TRBJ1-6, with D possibly being TRBD1 (5 bases). The CDR3 sequence is 15 residues long. The germline gives CDR1 SGHNT, CDR2 YYREEE (reference sequence). Deletions cut 1 base from V and 8 bases from J, with 13 bases between. The CDR3: CASSLNLGGDSPLHF. CDR3 bases: TGTGCCAGCAGCTTGAATCTAGGAGGGGATTCACCCCTCCACTTT.

The chain carries TRBV18 and TRBJ2-7; D is perhaps TRBD2 (6 bases). The V end lost 6 bases, the J end lost 0 bases, and 15 bases lay between the germline ends. Germline V lookup: CDR1 KGHSH, CDR2 LQKENI. The CDR3 sequence is 15 residues long. The CDR3 loop reads CASSNLGGNSYEQYF. The CDR3 DNA sequence: TGTGCCAGCTCTAACCTTGGAGGGAACTCCTACGAGCAGTACTTC.